The 23 T cell receptor beta chains in this list originate from one sample, sequenced in a study of T cells in tuberculosis. The assay was immunoSEQ multiplex PCR, and TCRdb's table has in-frame clones only and misses some. The table lists tens of thousands of clones, under 85% of them singletons, with about 15% in the top ten. Time point described: new active TB diagnosis, blood taken before or within 7 days of starting treatment. The source material was PBMCs, sampled at tuberculosis diagnosis. These receptors originate from an adult with tuberculosis.

The V call is TRBV21-1, the J call TRBJ1-4; the table's TRBD1 call for D was not verified on the DNA. TRBV21-1 has pseudogene status. The CDR3 runs 19 residues. The DNA of the CDR3 is TGTGCCAGCATAAAAACCGGGACAGGGGATTTTGGGGGGAATGAAAAACTGTTTTTT. Its translation is CASIKTGTGDFGGNEKLFF.

This clone has a single count. The rearrangement links TRBV30 to TRBJ2-3, with 8 bases that match TRBD2. The germline gives CDR1 GTSNPN, CDR2 SVGIG (reference sequence). J lost 3 bases, V lost 0 bases, and 5 bases had no gene match. This CDR3 is 15 amino acids long. In nucleotides, the CDR3 is TGTGCCTGGAGTGTACACGGCGGGAGGACAGATACGCAGTATTTT. It yields the protein CAWSVHGGRTDTQYF.

The chain recombines TRBV27 with TRBJ2-7; 10 bases are shared with TRBD1. The germline CDR1 and CDR2 sequences are MNHEY and SMNVEV (reference sequence). Unmatched junction bases numbered 4, after V lost 5 bases and J lost 3 bases. The CDR3 length is 14 residues. CDR3 protein: CASSRTGGFYEQYF. The CDR3 DNA reads as TGTGCCAGCAGTCGGACAGGGGGATTCTACGAGCAGTACTTC.

The rearrangement joins TRBV7-2 to TRBJ2-7; 8 nucleotides line up with TRBD1. Germline V gene data show CDR1 as SGHTA and CDR2 as FQGNSA. J was trimmed by 3 bases and V by 5 bases; bases with no gene match: 6. This CDR3 spans 14 amino acids. This chain's CDR3 is CASSVGQGHYEQYF. CDR3 DNA: TGTGCCAGCAGCGTCGGACAGGGACACTACGAGCAGTACTTC. Combining the CDR3 with reference TRBV7-2 and TRBJ2-7 gives the whole variable domain GAGVSQSPSNKVTEKGKDVELRCDPISGHTALYWYRQSLGQGLEFLIYFQGNSAPDKSGLPSDRFSAERTGGSVSTLTIQRTQQEDSAVYLCASSVGQGHYEQYFGPGTRLTVT.

The rearrangement joins TRBV19 to TRBJ1-5; D may be TRBD1 (6 bases). With 6 bases removed from V and 1 base from J, the gap between germline ends came to 10 bases. The germline V gene has CDR1 LNHDA and CDR2 SQIVND (reference sequence). The CDR3 has 14 amino acids. CDR3 DNA sequence: TGTGCCAGTAGGCTGAGGGGGAGCAATCAGCCCCAGCATTTT. Translating gives CASRLRGSNQPQHF. Full variable domain (missing parts from reference TRBV19 and TRBJ1-5): DGGITQSPKYLFRKEGQNVTLSCEQNLNHDAMYWYRQDPGQGLRLIYYSQIVNDFQKGDIAEGYSVSREKKESFPLTVTSAQKNPTAFYLCASRLRGSNQPQHFGDGTRLSIL.

The chain has TRBV21-1 and TRBJ2-1; the table's D call, TRBD2, has no DNA check behind it. TRBV21-1 is tagged as a pseudogene. The CDR3 has 13 residues. CDR3 amino acids: CASSLPSVNEQFF. CDR3 DNA: TGTGCCAGCAGCTTGCCTAGCGTCAATGAGCAGTTCTTC.

J is TRBJ2-1 and V is TRBV12-5; 13 bases are shared with TRBD2. This CDR3 has 18 residues. Germline V gene lookup returns CDR1 LGHNT and CDR2 FRNRAP. V shed 6 bases and J 8 bases; nucleotides not matched to a gene: 16. In DNA, the CDR3 is TGTGCTAGTGGCTTCAGCGATTGGACTAGCGGGAGAATGGATGAGCAGTTCTTC. Translated: CASGFSDWTSGRMDEQFF.

The chain couples TRBV30 to TRBJ1-4; 8 nucleotides match TRBD1. Germline trimming cut 0 bases from V and 8 bases from J; bases unmatched to any gene: 8. CDR3 length: 15 amino acids. The germline V gene has CDR1 GTSNPN and CDR2 SVGIG (reference sequence). The CDR3 loop is CAWSVFGQGHEKLFF. In nucleotides, the CDR3 is TGTGCCTGGAGTGTCTTCGGACAGGGTCACGAAAAACTGTTTTTT.

This clone has just a few counts. The CDR3 is CASSLRVDTEAFF. For the CDR3, the DNA is TGCGCCAGCAGCTTGCGGGTCGACACTGAAGCTTTCTTT. The rearrangement links TRBV5-1 to TRBJ1-1; D is unresolved. Germline-derived CDR1 and CDR2 are SGHRS and YFSETQ. Trimming removed 1 base from V and 3 bases from J, with 7 bases in between. The CDR3 consists of 13 residues.

The V call is TRBV9, the J call TRBJ2-3; 8 nucleotides align to TRBD2. The germline gives CDR1 SGDLS, CDR2 YYNGEE. The junction had 11 bases not matched to a gene; V was cut back by 4 bases and J by 4 bases. The CDR3 loop spans 16 amino acids. Here the CDR3 DNA reads TGTGCCAGCAGCCCTCGAGCGGGAGTAGCCCCAGATACGCAGTATTTT. This gives the protein CASSPRAGVAPDTQYF.

J is TRBJ2-1 and V is TRBV7-9; tentatively, D is TRBD1 (6 bases). The CDR3 is 16 amino acids. Germline V gene lookup returns CDR1 SEHNR and CDR2 FQNEAQ (reference sequence). The V and J ends lost 5 bases and 9 bases respectively, with 23 bases between them. The CDR3 sequence is CASSPPTGGTRREQFF. CDR3 nucleotide sequence: TGTGCCAGCAGCCCACCGACAGGTGGGACGCGGCGTGAGCAGTTCTTC.

The rearrangement links TRBV5-4 to TRBJ2-7; 8 nucleotides agree with TRBD2. The CDR3 has 14 residues. CDR1 is SGHNT and CDR2 is YYREEE in the germline V gene (reference sequence). V lost 5 bases and J lost 6; bases outside the gene matches: 10. CDR3: CASSRAGAEGEQYF. In DNA, the CDR3 is TGTGCCAGCAGTCGAGCGGGAGCCGAGGGCGAGCAGTACTTC.

This clone was found once. The rearrangement joins TRBV19 to TRBJ2-2; 10 nucleotides match TRBD1. Trimming cost V 5 bases and J 7 bases; bases outside gene matches: 7. Germline V gene lookup returns CDR1 LNHDA and CDR2 SQIVND (reference sequence). The CDR3 has 15 residues. For the CDR3, the DNA is TGTGCCAGTAGTCCCGACAGGGGGCTTATCGGGGAGCTGTTTTTT. Translating gives CASSPDRGLIGELFF.

This chain joins TRBV7-6 and TRBJ1-6; D ambiguous. The V gene's germline CDR1 is SGHVS and CDR2 FNYEAQ. The CDR3 is 13 amino acids. V lost 8 bases and J 7 bases, leaving 12 bases between the germline ends. CDR3 in amino acids: CASGWASNSPLHF. CDR3 coding DNA: TGTGCCAGCGGATGGGCTTCCAATTCACCCCTCCACTTT.

The gene calls are TRBV7-2 and TRBJ1-5, with 8 bases matching TRBD1. The CDR3 consists of 15 residues. The V gene's germline CDR1 is SGHTA and CDR2 FQGNSA. V lost 5 bases to trimming and J lost 5 bases; unmatched junction nucleotides: 8. In DNA, the CDR3 is TGTGCCAGCAGCAAACGACAGGGGAAAGATCAGCCCCAGCATTTT. Protein: CASSKRQGKDQPQHF.

This chain connects TRBV10-2 to TRBJ2-1; 8 positions match TRBD1. Per germline, CDR1 WSHSY and CDR2 SAAADI. This CDR3 is 12 amino acids long. With V trimmed by 5 bases and J by 9 bases, 3 bases remained unmatched. This chain's CDR3 is CASSLTGVEQFF. The CDR3 nucleotides read TGCGCCAGCAGTTTGACAGGGGTTGAGCAGTTCTTC.

The chain couples TRBV27 to TRBJ2-1; TRBD2 matches 13 bases. This CDR3 contains 14 residues. The trim removed 10 bases at V and 4 bases at J, leaving 4 bases unmatched. Germline V CDR1 and CDR2: MNHEY, SMNVEV (reference sequence). The DNA for the CDR3 is TGTGCCACTCGACTAGCGGGAGGATACAATGAGCAGTTCTTC. It yields the protein CATRLAGGYNEQFF.

CDR3 amino acids: CASSFGVGKYSNQPQHF. CDR3 coding DNA: TGTGCCAGCAGCTTCGGGGTTGGGAAGTATAGCAATCAGCCCCAGCATTTT. V gene TRBV7-8 combines with J gene TRBJ1-5; D ambiguous. Germline values: CDR1 SGHVS, CDR2 FQNEAQ. The V gene lost 3 bases and the J gene lost 0 bases, with 15 bases spanning the gap. The CDR3 loop spans 17 amino acids.

In its sample, this clone was seen once. This chain connects TRBV7-9 to TRBJ1-1; D is possibly TRBD1 (5 bases). V lost 3 bases and J lost 2, with 13 bases in between. The CDR3 is 15 amino acids. Germline V CDR1 and CDR2: SEHNR, FQNEAQ (reference sequence). The CDR3 spells CASSFSQTGNTEAFF. The DNA for the CDR3 is TGTGCCAGCAGCTTTTCCCAAACAGGCAACACTGAAGCTTTCTTT.

The rearrangement joins TRBV7-8 to TRBJ1-1; no clear D. Germline CDR1 reads SGHVS; CDR2 reads FQNEAQ. This CDR3 is 14 amino acids long. V shed 6 bases and J shed 0 bases, with 11 bases lying between them. CDR3 DNA sequence: TGTGCCAGCAGTCCCCACAGCCTGAACACTGAAGCTTTCTTT. It translates to CASSPHSLNTEAFF. Full variable domain (missing parts from reference TRBV7-8 and TRBJ1-1): GAGVSQSPRYKVAKRGQDVALRCDPISGHVSLFWYQQALGQGPEFLTYFQNEAQLDKSGLPSDRFFAERPEGSVSTLKIQRTQQEDSAVYLCASSPHSLNTEAFFGQGTRLTVV.

This sequence joins TRBV4-3 and TRBJ2-3; TRBD2 matches 8 bases. Germline V gene sequence: CDR1 LGHNA, CDR2 YSLEER. The CDR3 has 17 amino acids. Germline trimming cut 3 bases from V and 2 bases from J; bases unmatched to any gene: 10. The CDR3 DNA reads TGCGCCAGCAGCCATCGGAGCGGGGGCCCCTACACAGATACGCAGTATTTT. Translation gives CASSHRSGGPYTDTQYF.

CDR3 bases: TGCAGCGTGGTACTAGCGGGGAGCACAGATACGCAGTATTTT. Protein product: CSVVLAGSTDTQYF. This sequence joins TRBV29-1 and TRBJ2-3; 10 nucleotides line up with TRBD2. The CDR3 totals 14 residues. Germline V gives CDR1 SQVTM, CDR2 ANQGSEA. With 6 bases clipped from V and 0 bases from J, the junction kept 3 bases outside the gene matches.

The rearrangement links TRBV6-5 to TRBJ2-2, with D maybe TRBD2 (5 bases). The V gene lost 4 bases and the J gene lost 9 bases, with 12 bases spanning the gap. The CDR3 is 13 residues long. Germline V gene sequence: CDR1 MNHEY, CDR2 SVGAGI. CDR3 sequence reads: CASSSGNDWELFF. In DNA form, the CDR3 reads TGTGCCAGCAGTTCCGGGAACGATTGGGAGCTGTTTTTT.